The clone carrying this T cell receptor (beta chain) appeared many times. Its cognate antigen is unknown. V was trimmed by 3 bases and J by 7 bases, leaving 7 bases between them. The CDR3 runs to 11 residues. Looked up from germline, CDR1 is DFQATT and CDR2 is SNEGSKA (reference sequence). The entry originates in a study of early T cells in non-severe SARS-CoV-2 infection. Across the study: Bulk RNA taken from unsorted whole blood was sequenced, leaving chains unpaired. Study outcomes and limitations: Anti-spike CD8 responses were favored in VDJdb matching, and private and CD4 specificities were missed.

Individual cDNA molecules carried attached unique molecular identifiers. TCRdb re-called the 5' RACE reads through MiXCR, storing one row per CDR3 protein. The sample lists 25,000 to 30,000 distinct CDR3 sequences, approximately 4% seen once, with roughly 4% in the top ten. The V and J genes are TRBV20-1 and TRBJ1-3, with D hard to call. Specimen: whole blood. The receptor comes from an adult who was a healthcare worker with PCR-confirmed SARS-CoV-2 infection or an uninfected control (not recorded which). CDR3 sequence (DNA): TGCAGTGCTAGCTTGATGAACACCATATATTTT. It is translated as CSASLMNTIYF.